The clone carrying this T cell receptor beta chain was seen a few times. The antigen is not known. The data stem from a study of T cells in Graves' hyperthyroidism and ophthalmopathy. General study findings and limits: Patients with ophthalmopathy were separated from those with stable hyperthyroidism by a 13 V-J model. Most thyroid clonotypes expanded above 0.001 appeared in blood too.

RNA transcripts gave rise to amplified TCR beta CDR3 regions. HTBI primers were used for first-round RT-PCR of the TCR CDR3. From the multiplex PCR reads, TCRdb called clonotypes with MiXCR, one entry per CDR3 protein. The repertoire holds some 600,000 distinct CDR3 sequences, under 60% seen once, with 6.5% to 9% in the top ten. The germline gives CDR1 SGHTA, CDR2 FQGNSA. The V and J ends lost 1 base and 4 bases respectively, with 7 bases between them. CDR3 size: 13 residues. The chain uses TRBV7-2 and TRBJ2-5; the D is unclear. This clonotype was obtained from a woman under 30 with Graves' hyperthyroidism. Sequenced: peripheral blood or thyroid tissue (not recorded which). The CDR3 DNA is TGTGCCAGCAGCTTAGAGGCTAGAGAGACCCAGTACTTC. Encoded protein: CASSLEARETQYF.